The 19 T cell receptor beta chains listed next were all sequenced from one sample in a study of control samples from healthy donors and cancer patients. Clones were sequenced by immunoSEQ multiplex PCR, and TCRdb holds only the in-frame ones, with some missing. This table holds around 42,000 clones, around 94% found once. Sequenced: blood. The receptors shown here come from a man in his sixties in good health.

The chain couples TRBV2 to TRBJ2-5, with TRBD2 matching 10 bases. Germline lookup yields CDR1 SNHLY and CDR2 FYNNEI. The CDR3 loop spans 14 amino acids. J lost 4 bases, V lost 7 bases, and 6 bases had no gene match. CDR3 nucleotide sequence: TGTGCCAGCACCCTAGCGGGAGTGGGAGAGACCCAGTACTTC. Amino acids: CASTLAGVGETQYF.

The V gene is TRBV6-2 or TRBV6-3, the J gene TRBJ2-1; TRBD2 is a possible D gene (5 bases). Between the trimmed V and J ends, which lost 6 bases and 0 bases, there was a span of 15 bases. The CDR3 runs 16 residues. Germline V CDR1 and CDR2: MNHEY, SVGEGT. Here the CDR3 DNA reads TGTGCCAGCAGCCCCGGTAGGGAGAGCTCCTACAATGAGCAGTTCTTC. It translates to CASSPGRESSYNEQFF.

This sequence joins TRBV9 and TRBJ2-5; D ambiguous. This CDR3 is 13 amino acids long. Trimming stripped 2 bases from V and 2 bases from J, with 7 bases between. CDR1 is SGDLS, CDR2 YYNGEE, per germline. The CDR3 nucleotides are TGTGCCAGCAGCGTCGGCAGACAAGAGACCCAGTACTTC. As protein: CASSVGRQETQYF. The full variable domain, its missing parts supplied by reference TRBV9 and TRBJ2-5, is DSGVTQTPKHLITATGQRVTLRCSPRSGDLSVYWYQQSLDQGLQFLIQYYNGEERAKGNILERFSAQQFPDLHSELNLSSLELGDSALYFCASSVGRQETQYFGPGTRLLVL.

This chain uses TRBV5-5 with TRBJ1-4; D ambiguous. V dropped 0 bases and J dropped 0 bases, with 9 bases sitting between them. The CDR3 has 16 amino acids. CDR1 SGHKS and CDR2 YYEKEE come from the germline V gene (reference sequence). CDR3: CASSLAFLSTNEKLFF. Written as DNA, the CDR3 is TGTGCCAGCAGCTTGGCGTTTCTGTCAACTAATGAAAAACTGTTTTTT.

This clone was picked up one time. This chain connects TRBV3-1 (or the pseudogene TRBV3-2) to TRBJ2-7; D is ambiguous. CDR1 LGHDT and CDR2 YNNKEL come from the germline V gene (reference sequence). V lost 0 bases and J 5 bases, leaving 14 bases between the germline ends. The CDR3 runs 15 residues. CDR3 in DNA: TGTGCCAGCAGCCAAGATCTCGGGTATCGAAACGAGCAGTACTTC. Amino acids: CASSQDLGYRNEQYF.

This clone was detected once. V gene TRBV11-3 combines with J gene TRBJ1-4; maybe TRBD1 (5 bases). Germline-derived CDR1 and CDR2 are SGHNT and YENEEA. The CDR3 length is 13 residues. Between the trimmed V and J ends, which lost 9 bases and 8 bases, there was a span of 16 bases. CDR3 DNA sequence: TGTGCCAGATCGTCGGGGGGTAAGGAAAAACTGTTTTTT. Its protein product is CARSSGGKEKLFF.

The rearrangement links TRBV12-5 to TRBJ2-1, with no clear D. Looked up from germline, CDR1 is LGHNT and CDR2 is FRNRAP. This CDR3 region has 12 residues. The V end was cut by 1 base, the J end by 4 bases, with 2 bases between. CDR3 in amino acids: CASGLGYNEQFF. CDR3 coding DNA: TGTGCTAGTGGTTTGGGTTACAATGAGCAGTTCTTC. Full variable domain (outside the CDR3, taken from reference TRBV12-5 and TRBJ2-1): DARVTQTPRHKVTEMGQEVTMRCQPILGHNTVFWYRQTMMQGLELLAYFRNRAPLDDSGMPKDRFSAEMPDATLATLKIQPSEPRDSAVYFCASGLGYNEQFFGPGTRLTVL.

The J gene is TRBJ2-1, the V gene TRBV19; 10 positions agree with TRBD2. CDR1 and CDR2 from the germline V gene are LNHDA and SQIVND (reference sequence). V was clipped by 3 bases and J by 9 bases; unmatched bases: 8. This CDR3 is built from 15 residues. CDR3 nucleotide sequence: TGTGCCAGTAGTATGCGCCTAGCGGGAGTTCGTGAGCAGTTCTTC. As protein: CASSMRLAGVREQFF.

This clone was seen once. The rearrangement joins TRBV4-1 to TRBJ1-2; 12 nucleotides agree with TRBD1. The V and J ends lost 5 bases and 0 bases, in that order; junction bases with no gene match: 1. The CDR3 runs 15 residues. CDR1 and CDR2 (germline): MGHRA, YSYEKL. The CDR3 nucleotides read TGCGCCAGCAGCGGGACAGGGGGCCCTAACTATGGCTACACCTTC. Translation gives CASSGTGGPNYGYTF.

In this sample, this clone turned up once. The rearrangement links TRBV7-6 to TRBJ2-1; D is unresolved. Trimming removed 0 bases from V and 6 bases from J, with 0 bases in between. This CDR3 region has 11 residues. The germline CDR1 and CDR2 sequences are SGHVS and FNYEAQ. CDR3 DNA: TGTGCCAGCAGCTTAGCCAATGAGCAGTTCTTC. It encodes CASSLANEQFF. The complete variable domain, with remaining parts taken from reference TRBV7-6 and TRBJ2-1, reads GAGVSQSPRYKVTKRGQDVALRCDPISGHVSLYWYRQALGQGPEFLTYFNYEAQQDKSGLPNDRFSAERPEGSISTLTIQRTEQRDSAMYRCASSLANEQFFGPGTRLTVL.

The chain joins TRBV7-9 to TRBJ2-1; D unresolved. Germline-derived CDR1 and CDR2 are SEHNR and FQNEAQ (reference sequence). V was shortened by 1 base and J by 7 bases, with 11 bases between the two germline ends. The length of the CDR3 is 14 residues. The CDR3 DNA reads as TGTGCCAGCAGCTTAGAAGTTTTAAGGAATGAGCAGTTCTTC. The encoded protein is CASSLEVLRNEQFF.

The CDR3 region is CASSGVGDQPQHF. Here the CDR3 DNA reads TGTGCCAGCAGTGGTGTAGGCGATCAGCCCCAGCATTTT. The chain combines TRBV2 with TRBJ1-5; D is uncertain. Trimming stripped 4 bases from V and 5 bases from J, with 9 bases between. This CDR3 has 13 residues. Germline-derived CDR1 and CDR2 are SNHLY and FYNNEI.

The chain has TRBV6-5 and TRBJ1-2; TRBD1 aligns across 10 bases. Germline lookup yields CDR1 MNHEY and CDR2 SVGAGI. After removal of 8 bases from V and 6 bases from J, the junction contained 9 bases not matched to a gene. CDR3 length: 14 amino acids. CDR3 loop: CASAAGTGVHGYTF. The CDR3 nucleotides are TGTGCCAGCGCCGCCGGGACAGGGGTCCATGGCTACACCTTC.

The chain employs TRBV4-1 and TRBJ2-1, with a weak D call TRBD2 (6 bases). V was cut by 3 bases and J by 12 bases, with 15 bases left in between. Looked up from germline, CDR1 is MGHRA and CDR2 is YSYEKL. This CDR3 has 13 amino acids. CDR3 in amino acids: CASSQTTSLLQFF. The CDR3 DNA follows: TGCGCCAGCAGCCAGACGACTAGTTTACTGCAGTTCTTC.

The rearrangement joins TRBV6-6 to TRBJ2-7; TRBD2 might be the D (5 bases). Germline V CDR1 and CDR2: MNHNY, SVGAGI (reference sequence). V lost 6 bases and J lost 7, with 10 bases in between. The CDR3 totals 11 residues. The CDR3 nucleotides are TGTGCCAGCAGCGGGGTTGTGGAGCAGTACTTC. This sequence encodes CASSGVVEQYF.

The gene calls are TRBV7-9 and TRBJ2-3, with 9 bases aligning to TRBD2. Germline-derived CDR1 and CDR2 are SEHNR and FQNEAQ (reference sequence). Losses at the gene ends were 1 base for V and 3 bases for J; bases not matched to a gene: 11. CDR3 size: 18 residues. DNA of the CDR3: TGTGCCAGCAGCTTAGACCGGTTCCAGCGGGAGGATACAGATACGCAGTATTTT. It translates to CASSLDRFQREDTDTQYF.

The genes are TRBV7-9 and TRBJ1-2, with D unclear. The germline CDR1 and CDR2 sequences are SEHNR and FQNEAQ (reference sequence). V lost 4 bases to trimming and J lost 11 bases, with 17 bases between them. CDR3 length equals 13 residues. The CDR3 DNA reads as TGTGCCAGCAGCTCCCCGCGGAAGGGAAGGTACACCTTC. It codes for CASSSPRKGRYTF.

A word on this clone: The sample has other DNA sequences that encode this CDR3 too. The CDR3 DNA is TGTGCCAGCGGATGGACAGGGGATAGCAATCAGCCCCAGCATTTT. It yields the protein CASGWTGDSNQPQHF. This rearrangement joins TRBV6-5 to TRBJ1-5; 9 positions match TRBD1. The CDR3 has 15 amino acids. The V segment lost 8 bases and the J segment 0 bases; nucleotides outside the gene matches: 5. Looked up from germline, CDR1 is MNHEY and CDR2 is SVGAGI.

This chain connects TRBV6-5 to TRBJ2-7; D is possibly TRBD2 (6 bases). The V gene's germline CDR1 is MNHEY and CDR2 SVGAGI. This CDR3 is built from 14 residues. With 5 bases removed from V and 0 bases from J, the gap between germline ends came to 11 bases. The CDR3 loop reads CASSRGFSSYEQYF. The CDR3 bases are TGTGCCAGCAGTCGGGGGTTCAGCTCCTACGAGCAGTACTTC.